This TCR beta chain was sequenced during a study of CD4 and CD8 cells across lung adenocarcinoma regions. After removal of 5 bases from V and 3 bases from J, the junction contained 6 bases not matched to a gene. The CDR3 is 14 residues long. The germline gives CDR1 MNHEY, CDR2 SVGEGT. The patients had localized lung adenocarcinoma, a non-small cell subtype. MiXCR was run by TCRdb on the PCR reads, yielding one entry per CDR3 protein. Among 16,000 or so distinct CDR3 sequences listed, roughly three fifths were seen once. This clonotype was detected only a few times. The chain recombines TRBV6-2 or TRBV6-3 with TRBJ2-7, with 8 bases lining up with TRBD1. This sequence was found in a female donor with lung adenocarcinoma. The CD4 and CD8 labels of this study may be unreliable. The sequencing sample was made of CD8+ T cells from the center of a lung tumor. The CDR3 loop is CASSQTGEYYEQYF. The CDR3 DNA is TGTGCCAGCAGTCAGACAGGGGAATACTACGAGCAGTACTTC.